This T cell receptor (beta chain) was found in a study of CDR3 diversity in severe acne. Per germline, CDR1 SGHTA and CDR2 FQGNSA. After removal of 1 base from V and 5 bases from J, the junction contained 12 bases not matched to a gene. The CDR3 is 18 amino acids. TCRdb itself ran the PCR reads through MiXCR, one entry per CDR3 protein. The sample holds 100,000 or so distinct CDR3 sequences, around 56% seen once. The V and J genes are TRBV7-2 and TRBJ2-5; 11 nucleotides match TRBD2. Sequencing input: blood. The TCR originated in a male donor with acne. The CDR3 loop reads CASSLVLAGGSSGETQYF. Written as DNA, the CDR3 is TGTGCCAGCAGCTTAGTCCTAGCGGGAGGAAGTTCGGGCGAGACCCAGTACTTC. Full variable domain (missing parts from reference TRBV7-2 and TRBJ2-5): GAGVSQSPSNKVTEKGKDVELRCDPISGHTALYWYRQSLGQGLEFLIYFQGNSAPDKSGLPSDRFSAERTGGSVSTLTIQRTQQEDSAVYLCASSLVLAGGSSGETQYFGPGTRLLVL.